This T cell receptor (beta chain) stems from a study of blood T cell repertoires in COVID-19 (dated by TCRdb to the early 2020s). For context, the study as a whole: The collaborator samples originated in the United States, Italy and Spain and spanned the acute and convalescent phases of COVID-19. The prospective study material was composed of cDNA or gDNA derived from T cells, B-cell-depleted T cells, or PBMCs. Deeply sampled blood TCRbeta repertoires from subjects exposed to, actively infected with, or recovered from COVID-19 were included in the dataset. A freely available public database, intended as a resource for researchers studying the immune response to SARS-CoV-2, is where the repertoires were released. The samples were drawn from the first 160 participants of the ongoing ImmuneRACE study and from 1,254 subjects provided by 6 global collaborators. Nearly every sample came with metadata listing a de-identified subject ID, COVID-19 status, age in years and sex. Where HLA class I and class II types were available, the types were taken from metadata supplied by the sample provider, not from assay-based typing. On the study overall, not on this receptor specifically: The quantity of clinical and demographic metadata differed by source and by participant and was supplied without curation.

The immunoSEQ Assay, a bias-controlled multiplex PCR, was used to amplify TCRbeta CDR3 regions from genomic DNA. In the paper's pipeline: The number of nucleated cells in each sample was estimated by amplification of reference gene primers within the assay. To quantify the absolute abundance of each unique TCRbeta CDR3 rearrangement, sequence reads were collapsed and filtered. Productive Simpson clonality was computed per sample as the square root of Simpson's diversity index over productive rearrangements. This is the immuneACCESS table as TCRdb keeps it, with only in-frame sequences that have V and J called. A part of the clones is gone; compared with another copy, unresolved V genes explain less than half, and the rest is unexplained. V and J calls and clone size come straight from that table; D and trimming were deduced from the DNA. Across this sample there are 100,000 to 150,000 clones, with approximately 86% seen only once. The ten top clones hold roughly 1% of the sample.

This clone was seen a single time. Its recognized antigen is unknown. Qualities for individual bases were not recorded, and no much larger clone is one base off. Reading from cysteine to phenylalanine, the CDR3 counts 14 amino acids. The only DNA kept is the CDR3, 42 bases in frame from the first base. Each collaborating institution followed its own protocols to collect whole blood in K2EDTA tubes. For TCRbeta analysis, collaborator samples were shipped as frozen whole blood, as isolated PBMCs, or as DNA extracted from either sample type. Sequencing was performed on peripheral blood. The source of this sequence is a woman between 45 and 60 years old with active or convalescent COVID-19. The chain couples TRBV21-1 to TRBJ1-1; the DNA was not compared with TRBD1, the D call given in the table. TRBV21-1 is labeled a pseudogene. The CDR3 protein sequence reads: CASSKGQTNTEAFF. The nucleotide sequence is TGTGCCAGCAGCAAGGGACAGACGAACACTGAAGCTTTCTTT.